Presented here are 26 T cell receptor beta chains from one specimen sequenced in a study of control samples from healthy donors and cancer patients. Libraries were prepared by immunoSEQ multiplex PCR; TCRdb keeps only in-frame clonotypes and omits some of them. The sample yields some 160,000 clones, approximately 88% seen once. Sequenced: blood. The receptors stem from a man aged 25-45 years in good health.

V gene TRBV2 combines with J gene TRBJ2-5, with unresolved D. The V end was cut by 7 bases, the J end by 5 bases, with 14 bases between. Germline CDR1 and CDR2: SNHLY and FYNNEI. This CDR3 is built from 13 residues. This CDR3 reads CASNHKGAETQYF. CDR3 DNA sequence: TGTGCCAGCAATCACAAGGGTGCGGAGACCCAGTACTTC.

Written as DNA, the CDR3 is TGTGCCAGCAGCTTAGGATGGGGGCTACGAGGGATGAACACTGAAGCTTTCTTT. The encoded protein is CASSLGWGLRGMNTEAFF. The rearrangement uses TRBV7-2 and TRBJ1-1; possible D gene TRBD1, 6 bases. The CDR3 is made up of 18 amino acids. Between the trimmed V and J ends, which lost 1 base and 0 bases, there was a span of 18 bases. Germline V lookup: CDR1 SGHTA, CDR2 FQGNSA.

The CDR3 nucleotides read TGTGCCAGTAGCGGAGCCAATGGGGCCGAGCAGTACTTC. Translating gives CASSGANGAEQYF. This chain uses TRBV19 with TRBJ2-7; D perhaps matches TRBD1 (5 bases). Germline loops: CDR1 LNHDA, CDR2 SQIVND (reference sequence). The CDR3 extends over 13 amino acids. Trimming stripped 6 bases from V and 6 bases from J, with 15 bases between.

CDR3 protein: CASSLDGPSGSVGEQFF. CDR3 nucleotide sequence: TGTGCCAGCAGCTTAGACGGGCCTAGCGGGAGTGTGGGTGAGCAGTTCTTC. The chain has TRBV11-3 and TRBJ2-1; 10 bases are shared with TRBD2. The J segment lost 9 bases and the V segment lost 0 bases, leaving 11 bases of the junction unmatched. Germline-derived CDR1 and CDR2 are SGHNT and YENEEA. The CDR3 runs to 17 residues. Supplemented by reference TRBV11-3 and TRBJ2-1, the full variable domain reads EAGVVQSPRYKIIEKKQPVAFWCNPISGHNTLYWYLQNLGQGPELLIRYENEEAVDDSQLPKDRFSAERLKGVDSTLKIQPAELGDSAVYLCASSLDGPSGSVGEQFFGPGTRLTVL.

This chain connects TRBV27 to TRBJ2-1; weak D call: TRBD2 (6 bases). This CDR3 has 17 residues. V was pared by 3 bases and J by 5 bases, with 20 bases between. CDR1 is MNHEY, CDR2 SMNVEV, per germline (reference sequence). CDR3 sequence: CASSFSPLAHINNEQFF. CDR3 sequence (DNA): TGTGCCAGCAGTTTTTCCCCCCTAGCGCACATTAACAATGAGCAGTTCTTC.

The DNA for the CDR3 is TGTGCCAGCAGGACCCAATCGGGCGGGTACGAGCAGTACTTC. Translating gives CASRTQSGGYEQYF. The chain carries TRBV6-5 and TRBJ2-7, with D perhaps matching TRBD2 (5 bases). The CDR3 contains 14 residues. V gave up 6 bases and J gave up 4 bases, with 16 bases separating them. The germline CDR1 and CDR2 sequences are MNHEY and SVGAGI.

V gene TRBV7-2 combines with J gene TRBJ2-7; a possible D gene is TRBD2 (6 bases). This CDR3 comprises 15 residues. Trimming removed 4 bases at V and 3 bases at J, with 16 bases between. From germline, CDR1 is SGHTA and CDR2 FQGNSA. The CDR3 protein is CASSSYGTSDYEQYF. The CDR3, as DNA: TGTGCCAGCAGCTCCTATGGGACTTCAGACTACGAGCAGTACTTC. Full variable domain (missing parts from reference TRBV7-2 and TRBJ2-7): GAGVSQSPSNKVTEKGKDVELRCDPISGHTALYWYRQSLGQGLEFLIYFQGNSAPDKSGLPSDRFSAERTGGSVSTLTIQRTQQEDSAVYLCASSSYGTSDYEQYFGPGTRLTVT.

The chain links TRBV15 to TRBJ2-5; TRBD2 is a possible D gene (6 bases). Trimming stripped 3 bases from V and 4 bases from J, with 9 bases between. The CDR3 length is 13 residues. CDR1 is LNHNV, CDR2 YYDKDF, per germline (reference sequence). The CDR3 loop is CATSRMGGETQYF. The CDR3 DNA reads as TGTGCCACCAGCAGGATGGGGGGAGAGACCCAGTACTTC.

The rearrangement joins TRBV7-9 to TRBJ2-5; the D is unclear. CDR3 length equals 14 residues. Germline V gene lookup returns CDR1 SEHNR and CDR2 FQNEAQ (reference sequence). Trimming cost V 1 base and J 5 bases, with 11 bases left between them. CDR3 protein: CASSLVASWETQYF. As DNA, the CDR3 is TGTGCCAGCAGCTTAGTGGCCAGTTGGGAGACCCAGTACTTC.

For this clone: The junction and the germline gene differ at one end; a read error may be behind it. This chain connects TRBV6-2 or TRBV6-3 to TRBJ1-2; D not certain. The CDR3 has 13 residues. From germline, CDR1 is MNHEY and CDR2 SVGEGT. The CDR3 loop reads CASSSPPTYPSAF. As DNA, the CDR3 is TGTGCCAGCAGTTCCCCGCCGACCTACCCTTCCGCCTTC.

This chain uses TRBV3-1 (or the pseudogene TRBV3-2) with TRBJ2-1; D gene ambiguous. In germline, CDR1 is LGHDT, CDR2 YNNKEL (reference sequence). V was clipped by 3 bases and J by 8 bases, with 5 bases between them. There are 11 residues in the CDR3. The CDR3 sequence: CASSHADEQFF. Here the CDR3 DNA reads TGTGCCAGCAGCCACGCGGATGAGCAGTTCTTC.

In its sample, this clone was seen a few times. The DNA for the CDR3 is TGTGCCAGCAGCCCCGGGGGGAGGGGGCGGTACGAGCAGTACTTC. Protein sequence: CASSPGGRGRYEQYF. The chain uses TRBV6-5 and TRBJ2-7; D might be TRBD1 or TRBD2, each matching 7 bases. CDR3 size: 15 residues. The V end was cut by 6 bases, the J end by 4 bases, with 19 bases between. Germline CDR1 MNHEY, CDR2 SVGAGI.

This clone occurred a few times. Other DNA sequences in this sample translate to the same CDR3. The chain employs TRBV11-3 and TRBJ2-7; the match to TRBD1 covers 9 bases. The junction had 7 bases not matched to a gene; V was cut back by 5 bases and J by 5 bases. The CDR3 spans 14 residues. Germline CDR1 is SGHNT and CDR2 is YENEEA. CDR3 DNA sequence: TGTGCCAGCAGCCCAAGGGGACAGGGCCACGAGCAGTACTTC. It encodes CASSPRGQGHEQYF.

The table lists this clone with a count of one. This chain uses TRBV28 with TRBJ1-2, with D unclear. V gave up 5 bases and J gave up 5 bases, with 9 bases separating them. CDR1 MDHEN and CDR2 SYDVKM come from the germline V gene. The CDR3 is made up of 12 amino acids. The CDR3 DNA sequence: TGTGCCAGCAGTCGTCCTTTTTATGGCTACACCTTC. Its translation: CASSRPFYGYTF.

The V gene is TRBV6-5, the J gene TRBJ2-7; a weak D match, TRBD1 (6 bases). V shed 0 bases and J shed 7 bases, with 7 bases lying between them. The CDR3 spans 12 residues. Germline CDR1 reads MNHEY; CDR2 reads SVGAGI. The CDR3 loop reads CASSYSTGEQYF. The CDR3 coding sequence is TGTGCCAGCAGTTACTCAACAGGGGAGCAGTACTTC.

The CDR3: CASSIRLADYEQYF. The CDR3 DNA reads as TGTGCCAGCAGTATCCGACTAGCCGACTACGAGCAGTACTTC. J is TRBJ2-7 and V is TRBV11-2; the match to TRBD2 covers 7 bases. Germline CDR1 is SGHAT and CDR2 is FQNNGV. The CDR3 has 14 amino acids. With 6 bases clipped from V and 3 bases from J, the junction kept 8 bases outside the gene matches.

The CDR3 spells CASSITGGGSKNIQYF. CDR3 sequence (DNA): TGTGCCAGCAGCATCACGGGGGGAGGGAGCAAAAACATTCAGTACTTC. The chain has TRBV7-9 and TRBJ2-4, with 7 nucleotides matching TRBD2. Germline CDR1 and CDR2: SEHNR and FQNEAQ (reference sequence). This CDR3 contains 16 residues. The V and J ends lost 5 bases and 3 bases, in that order; junction bases with no gene match: 10.

CDR3 nucleotides: TGTGCCAGTAGTATGGCCGGGCTTGGAAACACCATATATTTT. It specifies CASSMAGLGNTIYF. The chain combines TRBV19 with TRBJ1-3; D remains unclear. CDR3 size: 14 residues. The ends were cut back, 3 bases at V and 3 bases at J, with 9 bases in the middle. Germline CDR1 LNHDA, CDR2 SQIVND (reference sequence). The whole variable domain, remainder taken from reference TRBV19 and TRBJ1-3, is DGGITQSPKYLFRKEGQNVTLSCEQNLNHDAMYWYRQDPGQGLRLIYYSQIVNDFQKGDIAEGYSVSREKKESFPLTVTSAQKNPTAFYLCASSMAGLGNTIYFGEGSWLTVV.

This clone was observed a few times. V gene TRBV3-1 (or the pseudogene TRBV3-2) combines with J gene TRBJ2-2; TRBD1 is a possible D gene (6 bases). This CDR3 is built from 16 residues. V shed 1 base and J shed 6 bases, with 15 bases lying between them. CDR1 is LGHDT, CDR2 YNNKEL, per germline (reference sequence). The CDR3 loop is CASSQVVRGPAGELFF. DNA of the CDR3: TGTGCCAGCAGCCAAGTGGTCAGGGGACCGGCCGGGGAGCTGTTTTTT.

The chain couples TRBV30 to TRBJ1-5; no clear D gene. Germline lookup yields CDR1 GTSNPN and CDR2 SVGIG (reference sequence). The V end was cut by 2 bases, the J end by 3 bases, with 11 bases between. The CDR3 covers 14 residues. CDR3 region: CAWSTRRLNQPQHF. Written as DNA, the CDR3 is TGTGCCTGGAGTACGCGACGTCTCAATCAGCCCCAGCATTTT.

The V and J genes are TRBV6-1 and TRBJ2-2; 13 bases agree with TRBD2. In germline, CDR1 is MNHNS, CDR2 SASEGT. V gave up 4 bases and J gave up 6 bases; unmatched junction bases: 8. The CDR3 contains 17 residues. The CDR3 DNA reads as TGTGCCAGCAGTGCCTTAAAACTAGCGGGGGGGCCCGGGGAGCTGTTTTTT. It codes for CASSALKLAGGPGELFF.

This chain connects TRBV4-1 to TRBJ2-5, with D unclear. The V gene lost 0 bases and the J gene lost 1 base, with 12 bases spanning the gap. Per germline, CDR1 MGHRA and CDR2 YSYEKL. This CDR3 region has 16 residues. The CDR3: CASSQDYLPIQETQYF. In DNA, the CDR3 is TGCGCCAGCAGCCAAGATTATTTGCCCATCCAAGAGACCCAGTACTTC.

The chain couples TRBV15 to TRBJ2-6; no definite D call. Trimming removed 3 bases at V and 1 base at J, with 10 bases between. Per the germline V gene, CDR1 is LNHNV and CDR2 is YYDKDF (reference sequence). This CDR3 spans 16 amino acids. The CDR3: CATSRNANSGANVLTF. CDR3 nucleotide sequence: TGTGCCACCAGCAGGAACGCTAATTCTGGGGCCAACGTCCTGACTTTC.

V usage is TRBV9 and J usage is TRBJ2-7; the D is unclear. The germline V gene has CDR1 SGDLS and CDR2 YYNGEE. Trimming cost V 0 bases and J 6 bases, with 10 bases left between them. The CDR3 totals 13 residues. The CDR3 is CASSVVLGFEQYF. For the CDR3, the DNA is TGTGCCAGCAGCGTAGTTCTGGGGTTCGAGCAGTACTTC. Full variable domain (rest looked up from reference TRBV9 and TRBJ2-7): DSGVTQTPKHLITATGQRVTLRCSPRSGDLSVYWYQQSLDQGLQFLIQYYNGEERAKGNILERFSAQQFPDLHSELNLSSLELGDSALYFCASSVVLGFEQYFGPGTRLTVT.

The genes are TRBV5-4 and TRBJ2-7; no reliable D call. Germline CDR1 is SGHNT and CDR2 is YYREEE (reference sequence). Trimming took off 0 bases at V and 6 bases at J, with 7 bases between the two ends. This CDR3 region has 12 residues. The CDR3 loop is CASSLDVSEQYF. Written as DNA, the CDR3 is TGTGCCAGCAGCTTGGATGTCTCCGAGCAGTACTTC.

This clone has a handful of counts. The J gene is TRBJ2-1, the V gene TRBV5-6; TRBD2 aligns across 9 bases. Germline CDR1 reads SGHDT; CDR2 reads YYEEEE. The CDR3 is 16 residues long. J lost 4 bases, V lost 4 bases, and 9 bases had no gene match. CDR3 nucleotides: TGTGCCAGCAGCCTTTCTCTAGCGGGGACTTACAATGAGCAGTTCTTC. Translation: CASSLSLAGTYNEQFF.